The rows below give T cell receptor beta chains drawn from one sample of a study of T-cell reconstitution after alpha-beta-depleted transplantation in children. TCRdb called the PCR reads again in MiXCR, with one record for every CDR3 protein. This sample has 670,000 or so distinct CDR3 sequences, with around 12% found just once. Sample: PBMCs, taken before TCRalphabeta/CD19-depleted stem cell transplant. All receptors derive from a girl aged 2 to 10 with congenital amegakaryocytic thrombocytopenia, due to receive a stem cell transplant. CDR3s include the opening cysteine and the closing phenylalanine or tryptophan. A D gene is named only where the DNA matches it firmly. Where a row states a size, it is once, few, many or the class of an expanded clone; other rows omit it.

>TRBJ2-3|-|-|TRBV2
TGTGCCAGCAGCCCCACGGAACTAGCTAGCACAGATACGCAGTATTTT
CASSPTELASTDTQYF
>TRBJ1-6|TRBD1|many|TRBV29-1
TGCAGCGTTCAGACAGGGCTGGGGAATTCACCCCTCCACTTT
CSVQTGLGNSPLHF
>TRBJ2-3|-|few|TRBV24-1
TGTGCCACCAGTGATGCGGGACTTGAGGGAGATACGCAGTATTTT
CATSDAGLEGDTQYF
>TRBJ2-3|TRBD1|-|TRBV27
TGTGCCAGCAAGTCACAGGGGGTTACAGATACGCAGTATTTT
CASKSQGVTDTQYF
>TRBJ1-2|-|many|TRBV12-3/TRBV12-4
TGTGCCAGCAGGGCTAGCACGGGGCCTAACTATGGCTACACCTTC
CASRASTGPNYGYTF
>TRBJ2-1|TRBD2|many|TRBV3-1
TGTGCCAGCAGCAAGACAACTAGCGGGGTAAATGAGCAGTTCTTC
CASSKTTSGVNEQFF
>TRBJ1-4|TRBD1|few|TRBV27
TGTGCCAGCAGTCGCGGGACAGGGCTTGAAAAACTGTTTTTT
CASSRGTGLEKLFF
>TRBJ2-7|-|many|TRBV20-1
TGCAGTGCTAGAGATATGGCGGCTGCCAGCTCCTACGAGCAGTACTTC
CSARDMAAASSYEQYF
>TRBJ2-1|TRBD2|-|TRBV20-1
TGCAGTGCTACTAACCCGGGACTAGAGGATTACAATGAGCAGTTCTTC
CSATNPGLEDYNEQFF
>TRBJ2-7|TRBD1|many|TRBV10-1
TGCGCCAGCAGTACCGGGACAGGTAAAAACAGGCAGTACTTC
CASSTGTGKNRQYF
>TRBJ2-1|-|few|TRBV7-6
TGTGCCAGCAGCTTAGCTGTAGTTGGGAAGCAGTTCTTC
CASSLAVVGKQFF
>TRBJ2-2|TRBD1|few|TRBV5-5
TGTGCCAGCAGCTTGCAGAGGACAGGGTATAACACCGGGGAGCTGTTTTTT
CASSLQRTGYNTGELFF
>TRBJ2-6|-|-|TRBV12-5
TGTGCTAGTGGTGAGGACAGTGAAGGGGCCAACGTCCTGACTTTC
CASGEDSEGANVLTF
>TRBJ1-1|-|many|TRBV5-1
TGCGCCAGCAGCTTGGAGATTCTAGGAAGCGGAGCTTTCTTT
CASSLEILGSGAFF
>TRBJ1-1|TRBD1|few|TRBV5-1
TGCGCCAGCAGCTTGGACGGACAGGGAAATGAAGCTTTCTTT
CASSLDGQGNEAFF
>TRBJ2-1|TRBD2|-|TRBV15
TGTGCCACAGACAGCGGGAGAACGGATGAGCAGTTCTTC
CATDSGRTDEQFF
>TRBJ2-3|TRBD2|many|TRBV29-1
TGCAGCGTTGAACCGGACCTAGCGGGAGGGTCGACAGATACGCAGTATTTT
CSVEPDLAGGSTDTQYF
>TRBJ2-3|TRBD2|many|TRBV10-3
TGTGCCATCAGTGACGAGCGGGAGGTCACCGATACGCAGTATTTT
CAISDEREVTDTQYF
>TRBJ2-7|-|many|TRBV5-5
TGTGCCAGCAGCTTCTGGGGATACTACGAGCAGTACTTC
CASSFWGYYEQYF
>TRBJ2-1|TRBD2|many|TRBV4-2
TGTGCCAGCAGCCCCCAGGTTCCTAGCGGGAGGGCCTTATCCTACAATGAGCAGTTCTTC
CASSPQVPSGRALSYNEQFF
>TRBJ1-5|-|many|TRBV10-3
TGTGCCATCAGTGAGTCCTTAGGGCTAAGCAATCAGCCCCAGCATTTT
CAISESLGLSNQPQHF
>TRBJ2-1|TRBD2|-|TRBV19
TGTGCCAGTCAGGCGGGAGGGCTCAATGAGCAGTTCTTC
CASQAGGLNEQFF
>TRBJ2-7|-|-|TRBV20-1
TGCAGTGCTAGTTCGGTAGGCTACGAGCAGTACTTC
CSASSVGYEQYF
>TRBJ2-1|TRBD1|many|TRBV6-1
TGTGCCAGCAGCAAAACCGGGACAGCCTACAATGAGCAGTTCTTC
CASSKTGTAYNEQFF
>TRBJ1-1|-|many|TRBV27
TGTGCCAGCGGGTACGGACTGAACACTGAAGCTTTCTTT
CASGYGLNTEAFF
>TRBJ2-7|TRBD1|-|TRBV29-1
TGCAGCGTTGCGCGGTTTGGACAGGGGTCACTCTCCTACGAGCAGTACTTC
CSVARFGQGSLSYEQYF
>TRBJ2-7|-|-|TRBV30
TGTGCCTGGAGCGACATCAACGGCTTGTACGAGCAGTACTTC
CAWSDINGLYEQYF
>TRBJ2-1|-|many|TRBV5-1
TGCGCCAGCAGCTTGGCAACCGGGAACGATGAGCAGTTCTTC
CASSLATGNDEQFF
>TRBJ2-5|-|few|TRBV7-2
TGTGCCAGCAGCTTCGACTACATGCAAGAGACCCAGTACTTC
CASSFDYMQETQYF
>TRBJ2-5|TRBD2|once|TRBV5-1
TGCGCCAGCAGCTTGGCCGCCAACTTAAACCTAGCGGGAGTGGGGGAGACCCAGTACTTC
CASSLAANLNLAGVGETQYF
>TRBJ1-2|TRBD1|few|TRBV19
TGTGCCAGTAAAAGTGGGGACAGCCGACGAGGGAACTATGGCTACACCTTC
CASKSGDSRRGNYGYTF
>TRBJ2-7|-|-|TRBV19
TGTGCCAGTAGTAGAGGGCGTAGGTTGGGCGAGCAGTACTTC
CASSRGRRLGEQYF
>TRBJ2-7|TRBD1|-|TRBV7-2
TGTGCCAGCAGCTTACCGTGGACAGGCCCCTACGAGCAGTACTTC
CASSLPWTGPYEQYF
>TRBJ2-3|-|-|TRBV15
TGTGCCACCTCCTGGGCAGATACGCAGTATTTT
CATSWADTQYF
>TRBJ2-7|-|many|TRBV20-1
TGCAGTGCTAGCTTCGGGGGGCCCTACGAGCAGTACTTC
CSASFGGPYEQYF
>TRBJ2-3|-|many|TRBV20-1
TGCAGTGTTAGCCCCCTACCTCCCCTCACAGATACGCAGTATTTT
CSVSPLPPLTDTQYF
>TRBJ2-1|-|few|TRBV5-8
TGTGCCAGCCGGCGGGATACTGGAAGGGGTGAGCAGTTCTTC
CASRRDTGRGEQFF
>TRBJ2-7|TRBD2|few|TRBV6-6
TGTGCCAGCTCCGCGGGAGGGACCTACGAGCAGTACTTC
CASSAGGTYEQYF
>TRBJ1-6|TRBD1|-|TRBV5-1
TGCGCCAGCAGCTTGGGTGTTCGAGACAGGGGAAATTCACCCCTCCACTTT
CASSLGVRDRGNSPLHF
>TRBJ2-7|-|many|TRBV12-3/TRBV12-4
TGTGCCAGCATGGTGGCGGGTCCCTACGAGCAGTACTTC
CASMVAGPYEQYF
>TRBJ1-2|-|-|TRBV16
TGTGCCAGCAGCCGACTTGGCAATTATGGCTACACCTTC
CASSRLGNYGYTF
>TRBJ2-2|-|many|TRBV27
TGTGCCAGCGTTTCGAGCGCCGGGGAGCTGTTTTTT
CASVSSAGELFF
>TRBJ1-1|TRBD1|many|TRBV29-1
TGCAGCGTTAACAGGGGGGTACACACTGAAGCTTTCTTT
CSVNRGVHTEAFF
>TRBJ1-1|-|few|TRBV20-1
TGCAGTGCCCCGGACTCGGGGTTTGCGACTGAAGCTTTCTTT
CSAPDSGFATEAFF
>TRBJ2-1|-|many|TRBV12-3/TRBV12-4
TGTGCCAGCAGTTTAGTTGAAGTGGGGCTCAATGAGCAGTTCTTC
CASSLVEVGLNEQFF
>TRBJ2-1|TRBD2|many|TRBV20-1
TGCAGTGCTAGAGTCGCCGGGACTATGGCGGGGGATTTCTACAATGAGCAGTTCTTC
CSARVAGTMAGDFYNEQFF
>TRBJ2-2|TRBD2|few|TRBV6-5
TGTGCCAGCAGTTTCACCGGACTAGTCGGGGAGCTGTTTTTT
CASSFTGLVGELFF
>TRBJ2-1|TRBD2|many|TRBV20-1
TGCAGTGCTAGAGGACTAGCGGGAGAGAGCTCCTACAATGAGCAGTTCTTC
CSARGLAGESSYNEQFF
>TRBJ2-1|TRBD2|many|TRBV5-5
TGTGCCAGCAGCTTGCTCGGACTAGCGCCCGGTGGAGAGCAGTTCTTC
CASSLLGLAPGGEQFF
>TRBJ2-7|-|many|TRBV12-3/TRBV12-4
TGTGCCAGCAGCTGGGCAGAGGATTCCTACGAGCAGTACTTC
CASSWAEDSYEQYF
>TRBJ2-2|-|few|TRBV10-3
TGTGCCATCCTCGGCGCTGACCCAGCGGGGAACACCGGGGAGCTGTTTTTT
CAILGADPAGNTGELFF
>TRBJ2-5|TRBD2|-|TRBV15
TGTGCCACCACGCGGGAGGTGAGGCAAGAGACCCAGTACTTC
CATTREVRQETQYF
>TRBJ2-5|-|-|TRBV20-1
TGCAGTGCTGGACCGCCTGGGGGGACCCAGTACTTC
CSAGPPGGTQYF
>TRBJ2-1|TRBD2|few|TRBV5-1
TGCGCCAGCAGCTTAGAGCGGGGTCGAAATGAGCAGTTCTTC
CASSLERGRNEQFF
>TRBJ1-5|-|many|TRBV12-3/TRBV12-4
TGTGCCAGCAGTTTGTTCGGCCAGCCCCAGCATTTT
CASSLFGQPQHF
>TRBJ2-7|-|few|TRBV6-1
TGTGCCAGCAGAAGTATTTCACAGGGATCTCACGAGCAGTACTTC
CASRSISQGSHEQYF
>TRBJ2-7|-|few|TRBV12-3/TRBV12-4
TGTGCCAGCAGCCTGTCCCAACGCGAGCAGTACTTC
CASSLSQREQYF
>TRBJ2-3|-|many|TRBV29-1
TGCAGCGTTGAAGCTTGGAGGGACAGAGCGACAGATACGCAGTATTTT
CSVEAWRDRATDTQYF
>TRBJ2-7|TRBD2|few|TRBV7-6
TGTGCCAGCAGCGCGGGAGAGCGATACGAGCAGTACTTC
CASSAGERYEQYF